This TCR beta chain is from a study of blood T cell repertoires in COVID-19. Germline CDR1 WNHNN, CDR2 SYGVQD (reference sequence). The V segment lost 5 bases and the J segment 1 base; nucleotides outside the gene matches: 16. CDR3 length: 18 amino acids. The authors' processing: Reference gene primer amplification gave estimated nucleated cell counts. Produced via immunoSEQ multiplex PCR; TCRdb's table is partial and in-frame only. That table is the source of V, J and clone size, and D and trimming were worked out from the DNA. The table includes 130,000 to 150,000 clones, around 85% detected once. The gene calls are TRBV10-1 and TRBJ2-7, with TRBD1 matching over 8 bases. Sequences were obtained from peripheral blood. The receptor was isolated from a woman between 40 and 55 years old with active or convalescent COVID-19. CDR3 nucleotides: TGCGCCAGCAGTTCCTCCAACCGGACAGGGAAGATTTCCTACGAGCAGTACTTC. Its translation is CASSSSNRTGKISYEQYF.